A selection of T cell receptor beta chains follows, all from one sample in a study of blood T cell repertoires in COVID-19. Data came from immunoSEQ multiplex PCR; TCRdb stores just in-frame clones and leaves some out. The repertoire holds 150,000 to 200,000 clones, with approximately 82% as singletons. Material: peripheral blood. The receptors originated from a woman of 80 years or more with acute or convalescent COVID-19. Both conserved end residues are part of each CDR3. D genes are given only for firm matches. Clone size, where shown, is once, few, many, or a class for clones that have expanded.

V: TRBV5-1
J: TRBJ2-1
size: -
D: TRBD1
CDR3: CASSRGGQASYNEQFF
DNA: TGCGCCAGCAGCCGTGGGGGACAGGCCTCCTACAATGAGCAGTTCTTC

V: TRBV6-5
J: TRBJ2-7
size: -
D: TRBD2
CDR3: CASSRLAGGYEQYF
DNA: TGTGCCAGCAGCCGACTAGCGGGAGGTTACGAGCAGTACTTC

V: TRBV28
J: TRBJ2-6
size: few
D: TRBD1
CDR3: CASSPQDRYSGANVLTF
DNA: TGTGCCAGCAGTCCACAGGACAGGTACTCTGGGGCCAACGTCCTGACTTTC

V: TRBV5-1
J: TRBJ1-5
size: -
D: -
CDR3: CASGGQPQHF
DNA: TGCGCCAGTGGGGGGCAGCCCCAGCATTTT

V: TRBV10-3
J: TRBJ2-1
size: -
D: TRBD2
CDR3: CAISEETSGYNEQFF
DNA: TGTGCCATCAGTGAAGAGACTAGCGGTTACAATGAGCAGTTCTTC

V: TRBV3-1/TRBV3-2
J: TRBJ1-2
size: -
D: -
CDR3: CASSQTSTALIGGYTF
DNA: TGTGCCAGCAGCCAAACCTCGACAGCCTTGATAGGTGGCTACACCTTC

V: TRBV24-1
J: TRBJ1-2
size: few
D: -
CDR3: CATSDLLRGRGGGYTF
DNA: TGTGCCACCAGTGATTTGCTCCGGGGGAGAGGAGGAGGCTACACCTTC

V: TRBV5-4
J: TRBJ2-7
size: -
D: TRBD1
CDR3: CASSWGTGGTYEQYF
DNA: TGTGCCAGCAGCTGGGGGACAGGGGGCACCTACGAGCAGTACTTC

V: TRBV5-6
J: TRBJ1-1
size: -
D: -
CDR3: CASRSEGVNTEAFF
DNA: TGTGCCAGCCGGAGTGAAGGGGTGAACACTGAAGCTTTCTTT

V: TRBV5-1
J: TRBJ1-2
size: -
D: TRBD1
CDR3: CASSGQGSNYGYTF
DNA: TGCGCCAGCAGCGGACAGGGTTCTAACTATGGCTACACCTTC

V: TRBV13
J: TRBJ1-1
size: few
D: TRBD1
CDR3: CASSGQAEYTEAFF
DNA: TGTGCCAGCAGCGGACAGGCGGAGTACACTGAAGCTTTCTTT

V: TRBV29-1
J: TRBJ2-1
size: -
D: -
CDR3: CSVPDRIYNEQFF
DNA: TGCAGCGTACCGGACAGAATATACAATGAGCAGTTCTTC

V: TRBV15
J: TRBJ1-3
size: -
D: TRBD1
CDR3: CATSPRSGQGAGNTIYF
DNA: TGTGCCACCAGCCCTCGATCGGGACAGGGGGCTGGAAACACCATATATTTT

V: TRBV18
J: TRBJ1-2
size: -
D: -
CDR3: CASSLGPGAQGGYTF
DNA: TGTGCCAGCTCGCTCGGGCCAGGGGCGCAAGGAGGCTACACCTTC